Listed below are T cell receptor beta chains from one sample, sequenced in a study of blood T cell repertoires in COVID-19. Data came from immunoSEQ multiplex PCR; TCRdb stores just in-frame clones and leaves some out. The data hold under 250,000 clones, with almost 85% observed a single time. What was sequenced was PBMCs or T cells enriched from blood (not recorded which). These receptor sequences come from a woman aged 50 to 60 with acute COVID-19. Both conserved end residues are part of each CDR3. A D gene is named only where the DNA matches it firmly. The size entry is marked missing in some rows and otherwise reads once, few, many or a size class.

D,V,J,size,DNA,CDR3
-,TRBV19,TRBJ1-1,-,TGTGCCAGGACCTTTGGGGGGGCCCAGACTGAAGCTTTCTTT,CARTFGGAQTEAFF
-,TRBV5-4,TRBJ1-1,-,TGTGCCAGCACGGGTGCGGGGGCGATCTCGAACACTGAAGCTTTCTTT,CASTGAGAISNTEAFF
-,TRBV2,TRBJ1-4,-,TGTGCCAGCAGTGAACCCCTTGGCGAAAAACTGTTTTTT,CASSEPLGEKLFF
TRBD2,TRBV30,TRBJ2-3,once,TGTGCCTGGAGCAATCCGGGACTAGCGGGGGACGTCACAGATACGCAGTATTTT,CAWSNPGLAGDVTDTQYF
-,TRBV6-5,TRBJ1-2,-,TGTGCCAGCAGTACAACACAGAAGAGCTATGGCTACACCTTC,CASSTTQKSYGYTF
-,TRBV3-1/TRBV3-2,TRBJ2-1,-,TGTGCCAGCAGCCCGGTAATAGGGGGCTACAATGAGCAGTTCTTC,CASSPVIGGYNEQFF
-,TRBV6-5,TRBJ1-2,-,TGTGCCAGCAGTTACGGACTGAATTATGGCTACACCTTC,CASSYGLNYGYTF
TRBD2,TRBV10-3,TRBJ2-1,-,TGTGCCATCAATCCCGGGACTACCAATGAGCAGTTCTTC,CAINPGTTNEQFF
TRBD1,TRBV10-1,TRBJ1-2,-,TGCGCCAGCAGTGAGTCGGGGGGGGGACAGGGGCGAAGGAACTATGGCTACACCTTC,CASSESGGGQGRRNYGYTF
-,TRBV27,TRBJ1-2,-,TGTGCCAGCAGTCCCGGCGGACCCACAGGAATCCATGGCTACACCTTC,CASSPGGPTGIHGYTF
TRBD1,TRBV19,TRBJ1-1,-,TGTGCCAGTCGGACAGGGAAGAACACTGAAGCTTTCTTT,CASRTGKNTEAFF
-,TRBV25-1,TRBJ2-1,few,TGTGCCAGCAGTGAATTATCTGGGGGAGGTGAGCAGTTCTTC,CASSELSGGGEQFF
-,TRBV5-1,TRBJ1-1,-,TGCGCCAGCAGACTTCAGGGAATAGGGACTGAAGCTTTCTTT,CASRLQGIGTEAFF
-,TRBV6-5,TRBJ1-1,-,TGTGCCAGCAGGCCCCCCGCCCCGGGTTATGCTGAAGCTTTCTTT,CASRPPAPGYAEAFF
-,TRBV20-1,TRBJ1-2,-,TGCAGTGCTAGTAAGCAAGAAGGGGCTGTAGGCTACACCTTC,CSASKQEGAVGYTF
TRBD2,TRBV11-2,TRBJ2-1,-,TGTGCCAGCAGCCTCCGTCTAGCGGGGGTATACAATGAGCAGTTCTTC,CASSLRLAGVYNEQFF
-,TRBV6-5,TRBJ1-4,once,TGTGCCAGCAGTTACGCGACAGCAACTAATGAAAAACTGTTTTTT,CASSYATATNEKLFF
-,TRBV30,TRBJ1-2,-,TGTGCCTGGAGGCCTCAGGGGAACTATGGCTACACCTTC,CAWRPQGNYGYTF
-,TRBV9,TRBJ1-2,-,TGTGCCAGCAGCGTAGGATCAGGGCTCAACTATGGCTACACCTTC,CASSVGSGLNYGYTF
TRBD1,TRBV7-2,TRBJ1-1,-,TGTGCCAGCAGCTTGGGACAGGGATACGGTGAAGCTTTCTTT,CASSLGQGYGEAFF
-,TRBV5-6,TRBJ2-1,-,TGTGCCAGCAGCTTAGGAGGGTTGTACAATGAGCAGTTCTTC,CASSLGGLYNEQFF
TRBD1,TRBV7-6,TRBJ1-2,-,TGTGCCAGCAGCTTCGGACAGGGCCTTAACTATGGCTACACCTTC,CASSFGQGLNYGYTF
-,TRBV10-2,TRBJ2-5,-,TGCGCCAGCAGTGAAAAGTGGCAGGGAAGGGGCCAAGAGACCCAGTACTTC,CASSEKWQGRGQETQYF
TRBD1,TRBV7-8,TRBJ1-3,-,TGTGCCAGCAGCTATCGGACAGGAGGAAACACCATATATTTT,CASSYRTGGNTIYF
-,TRBV7-2,TRBJ1-1,-,TGTGCCAGCAGCTTATCAGGATTGAACACTGAAGCTTTCTTT,CASSLSGLNTEAFF
TRBD2,TRBV9,TRBJ2-3,once,TGTGCCAGCAGCGTCCTCTTGGCGGGGGGGCTGGATACGCAGTATTTT,CASSVLLAGGLDTQYF
-,TRBV30,TRBJ2-3,-,TGTGCCTGGAGCGGGATGATCACAGATACGCAGTATTTT,CAWSGMITDTQYF
TRBD2,TRBV7-6,TRBJ2-1,-,TGTGCCAGCAGCTCGGGACTAGCCAATGAGCAGTTCTTC,CASSSGLANEQFF
-,TRBV9,TRBJ1-3,few,TGTGCCAGCAGCGTTGGCGGAACCTCTGGAAACACCATATATTTT,CASSVGGTSGNTIYF
-,TRBV11-2,TRBJ2-7,-,TGTGCCAGCAGCTTAGAGCGGTCCTCCTACGAGCAGTACTTC,CASSLERSSYEQYF
TRBD2,TRBV4-2,TRBJ2-7,few,TGTGCCAGCAGCCAAGACACTAGCGGATCCTACGAGCAGTACTTC,CASSQDTSGSYEQYF
-,TRBV5-1,TRBJ2-2,-,TGCGCCAGCAGCTCACAGGGATCCGGGGAGCTGTTTTTT,CASSSQGSGELFF
-,TRBV12-5,TRBJ1-5,-,TGTGCTAGTGGCCGTGACACCGAATATCAGCCCCAGCATTTT,CASGRDTEYQPQHF
-,TRBV6-5,TRBJ1-1,-,TGTGCCAGCAGTTACCGACAGGCGGGCACCACTGAAGCTTTCTTT,CASSYRQAGTTEAFF
TRBD1,TRBV10-3,TRBJ2-2,once,TGTGCCATCAGTCCCACCCGGACAGGGTACACCGGGGAGCTGTTTTTT,CAISPTRTGYTGELFF
TRBD1,TRBV30,TRBJ1-2,-,TGTGCCGGGGGGACAGGGGGCCACTATGGCTACACCTTC,CAGGTGGHYGYTF
-,TRBV6-6,TRBJ1-2,-,TGTGCCAGCAGCCCACAGGGAATCTATGGCTACACCTTC,CASSPQGIYGYTF
TRBD1,TRBV19,TRBJ1-4,-,TGTGCCAGTAGGCTTGGACAGGGCACAACTAATGAAAAACTGTTTTTT,CASRLGQGTTNEKLFF